This entry lists 18 T cell receptor beta chains sequenced from one sample in a study of T cells in Graves' hyperthyroidism and ophthalmopathy. It was RNA transcripts that yielded the amplified TCR beta CDR3 regions. First-round RT-PCR targeting the TCR CDR3 was performed with the HTBI primer set. Using its own MiXCR run on the multiplex PCR reads, TCRdb lists one record per CDR3 protein. The table records about 270,000 distinct CDR3 sequences, approximately 16% of them present only once. Material: blood. Receptor source: a woman in her fifties or sixties with Graves' hyperthyroidism that later progressed to Graves' ophthalmopathy.

This clonotype was recorded many times. The gene calls are TRBV3-1 and TRBJ1-5; D is unclear. The CDR3 runs 13 residues. Looked up from germline, CDR1 is LGHDT and CDR2 is YNNKEL (reference sequence). The V gene lost 1 base and the J gene lost 3 bases, with 4 bases spanning the gap. The CDR3 DNA reads TGTGCCAGCAGCCAAGGCATCAATCAGCCCCAGCATTTT. Protein product: CASSQGINQPQHF.

This chain joins TRBV4-1 and TRBJ2-1, with D perhaps assigned TRBD1 or TRBD2 (5 bases each). CDR1 and CDR2 from the germline V gene are MGHRA and YSYEKL. CDR3 length equals 14 residues. The V end was cut by 7 bases, the J end by 8 bases, with 18 bases between. CDR3 DNA: TGCGCCAGCAAACAGGAGGATAGAAGGCATGAGCAGTTCTTC. Its translation: CASKQEDRRHEQFF.

This clonotype was detected a few times. The rearrangement joins TRBV9 to TRBJ2-7; 7 bases map to TRBD1. Per the germline V gene, CDR1 is SGDLS and CDR2 is YYNGEE. The J segment lost 2 bases and the V segment lost 4 bases, leaving 6 bases of the junction unmatched. The CDR3 has 14 amino acids. As DNA, the CDR3 is TGTGCCAGCAGCCGAGCCGGGACAGCCTACGAGCAGTACTTC. It encodes CASSRAGTAYEQYF.

This clonotype was detected ten times or more. Written as DNA, the CDR3 is TGCAGCGTTGAAGGGGGCAGGTCCGGGACAGGGAGGAGGAATGAGCAGTTCTTC. Translating gives CSVEGGRSGTGRRNEQFF. This chain uses TRBV29-1 with TRBJ2-1; 9 bases line up with TRBD1. The CDR3 length is 18 residues. Trimming removed 1 base from V and 7 bases from J; junction bases left unmatched: 17. Germline V gene lookup returns CDR1 SQVTM and CDR2 ANQGSEA.

This clonotype was seen many times. The genes are TRBV28 and TRBJ2-7, with no clear D. The germline V gene has CDR1 MDHEN and CDR2 SYDVKM. The CDR3 runs to 13 residues. Trimming shortened V by 8 bases and J by 2 bases, and 13 bases separated the two germline ends. In DNA form, the CDR3 reads TGTGCCAGCCAGAAACAGCCCACCTACGAGCAGTACTTC. Translated: CASQKQPTYEQYF.

This clonotype showed up many times. CDR3 loop: CASSQGVTGETQYF. The CDR3 DNA sequence: TGCGCCAGCAGCCAAGGGGTAACAGGAGAGACCCAGTACTTC. V is TRBV4-1 and J is TRBJ2-5; TRBD1 might be the D (5 bases). Germline CDR1 MGHRA, CDR2 YSYEKL. CDR3 length equals 14 residues. The V and J ends lost 1 base and 4 bases respectively, with 10 bases between them.

In this sample, this clonotype turned up many times. The chain combines TRBV6-2 or TRBV6-3 with TRBJ1-6; D is ambiguous. Germline CDR1 and CDR2: MNHEY and SVGEGT. The CDR3 sequence is 17 residues long. V gave up 5 bases and J gave up 6 bases, with 20 bases separating them. The CDR3 is CASSRTWAWESNSPLHF. CDR3 nucleotide sequence: TGTGCCAGCAGTCGGACTTGGGCCTGGGAAAGTAATTCACCCCTCCACTTT.

This clonotype was counted a few times. The chain joins TRBV4-1 to TRBJ1-2; 9 bases agree with TRBD1. The germline V gene encodes CDR1 MGHRA and CDR2 YSYEKL. V was clipped by 1 base and J by 4 bases; unmatched bases: 10. The CDR3 sequence is 17 residues long. The CDR3 loop reads CASSQVVKKTGGYGYTF. For the CDR3, the DNA is TGCGCCAGCAGCCAAGTCGTAAAGAAGACAGGGGGCTATGGCTACACCTTC.

The CDR3 loop reads CASGLGQSNGYTF. For the CDR3, the DNA is TGTGCCAGCGGCCTGGGACAGAGCAATGGCTACACCTTC. The chain joins TRBV2 to TRBJ1-2; 7 bases match TRBD1. CDR1 and CDR2 (germline): SNHLY, FYNNEI. V shed 8 bases and J 6 bases; nucleotides not matched to a gene: 9. The CDR3 has 13 amino acids.

Many counts were recorded for this clonotype. This sequence joins TRBV12-3 or TRBV12-4 and TRBJ2-7; the D is unclear. The CDR3 spans 11 residues. The V and J ends lost 1 base and 7 bases respectively, with 5 bases between them. CDR3: CASSLEVEQYF. The CDR3 nucleotides read TGTGCCAGCAGTTTAGAAGTGGAGCAGTACTTC.

The table lists this clonotype with many counts. J is TRBJ1-1 and V is TRBV5-1; D gene ambiguous. The CDR3 has 14 residues. The V gene lost 0 bases and the J gene lost 5 bases, with 11 bases spanning the gap. The germline CDR1 and CDR2 sequences are SGHRS and YFSETQ. CDR3 bases: TGCGCCAGCAGCTTGGCCCCCCGGGCTACTGAAGCTTTCTTT. This codes for CASSLAPRATEAFF.

Ten or more counts support this clonotype. This chain links TRBV11-1 with TRBJ2-5; D might be TRBD1 or TRBD2, each matching 5 bases. CDR1 and CDR2 (germline): SGHAT, FQDESV (reference sequence). Trimming shortened V by 3 bases and J by 5 bases, and 13 bases separated the two germline ends. This CDR3 spans 14 amino acids. The CDR3 reads CASSLSQGGETQYF. CDR3 nucleotides: TGTGCCAGCAGCTTGAGCCAGGGCGGGGAGACCCAGTACTTC.

The genes are TRBV2 and TRBJ2-5; D is uncertain. V lost 3 bases to trimming and J lost 2 bases, with 4 bases between them. This CDR3 contains 12 residues. Germline-derived CDR1 and CDR2 are SNHLY and FYNNEI. For the CDR3, the DNA is TGTGCCAGCAGTGACACTCAAGAGACCCAGTACTTC. Translating it yields CASSDTQETQYF.

This clonotype was recorded many times. The CDR3 DNA is TGTGCCAGCAGCTTATCCGGGCCTAGCACAGATACGCAGTATTTT. It encodes CASSLSGPSTDTQYF. V gene TRBV7-9 combines with J gene TRBJ2-3; D remains unclear. The CDR3 loop spans 15 amino acids. Germline V gene sequence: CDR1 SEHNR, CDR2 FQNEAQ (reference sequence). V was pared by 2 bases and J by 0 bases, with 9 bases between.

As DNA, the CDR3 is TGTGCCAGTAGTGAATTACTAGCGAGGACCTACAATGAGCAGTTCTTC. Translation: CASSELLARTYNEQFF. The chain employs TRBV19 and TRBJ2-1; 7 bases map to TRBD2. The CDR3 contains 16 residues. J gave up 2 bases and V 5 bases, and 9 bases lay outside the gene matches. Germline CDR1 reads LNHDA; CDR2 reads SQIVND (reference sequence).

This clonotype was picked up many times. The chain combines TRBV30 with TRBJ2-6, with TRBD1 matching 7 bases. With 7 bases clipped from V and 3 bases from J, the junction kept 9 bases outside the gene matches. This CDR3 region has 15 residues. The germline V gene has CDR1 GTSNPN and CDR2 SVGIG (reference sequence). CDR3 protein: CASPVGGGGANVLTF. The CDR3 coding sequence is TGTGCCTCCCCGGTAGGGGGCGGTGGGGCCAACGTCCTGACTTTC.

This clonotype was seen ten or more times. The rearrangement links TRBV27 to TRBJ1-1; TRBD1 agrees at 7 bases. CDR1 is MNHEY, CDR2 SMNVEV, per germline (reference sequence). With V trimmed by 5 bases and J by 2 bases, 8 bases remained unmatched. The CDR3 spans 15 residues. CDR3 sequence reads: CASSLRDRRNTEAFF. CDR3 coding DNA: TGTGCCAGCAGTCTACGGGACAGACGCAACACTGAAGCTTTCTTT.

This clonotype was observed at least ten times. The chain combines TRBV6-1 with TRBJ1-2; TRBD1 aligns across 9 bases. J gave up 8 bases and V 5 bases, and 9 bases lay outside the gene matches. The CDR3 contains 14 residues. Germline V gives CDR1 MNHNS, CDR2 SASEGT. In DNA, the CDR3 is TGTGCCAGCAGTTTACAGGGGGCGGGCGGCGGCTACACCTTC. Encoded protein: CASSLQGAGGGYTF.